These 10 T cell receptor beta chains originate from one sample sequenced in a study of shared clonotypes between healthy human individuals. TCRdb's copy holds only in-frame clones and misses some; the assay was immunoSEQ multiplex PCR. The sample lists 2,500,000 or so clones; approximately 94% were seen once. The source material was naive CD4+ T cells from PBMCs. As for subset: CD45RA+ positively selected. The receptors were sampled from a man aged 18 to 30 in good health. Some clones in this sample may be carry-over from other donors' samples.

This clone was seen only once. The identical CDR3 is also encoded by other nucleotide sequences in the sample. The CDR3 DNA sequence: TGTGCCAGCAGTTTACAGGGAGGAAGGACTGAAGCTTTCTTT. Encoded protein: CASSLQGGRTEAFF. V usage is TRBV28 and J usage is TRBJ1-1, with a possible D match to TRBD1 (5 bases). CDR1 MDHEN and CDR2 SYDVKM come from the germline V gene. Trimming left V 2 bases short and J 5 bases short, with 12 bases between. CDR3 size: 14 residues.

This chain joins TRBV28 and TRBJ2-7, with 9 bases aligning to TRBD1. The V segment lost 4 bases and the J segment 2 bases; nucleotides outside the gene matches: 6. This CDR3 spans 15 amino acids. Germline V gives CDR1 MDHEN, CDR2 SYDVKM. CDR3 coding DNA: TGTGCCAGCAGTTACGGGGGACAGGGCCCCTACGAGCAGTACTTC. Encoded protein: CASSYGGQGPYEQYF.

Remarks on this clone: The sample has other DNA sequences that encode this CDR3 too. This chain uses TRBV7-3 with TRBJ1-1, with D possibly being TRBD1 (6 bases). This CDR3 spans 13 amino acids. Trimming shortened V by 3 bases and J by 5 bases, and 10 bases separated the two germline ends. Per the germline V gene, CDR1 is SGHTA and CDR2 is FQGTGA. CDR3 sequence (DNA): TGTGCCAGCAGCTTCTCAGGGGTTACTGAAGCTTTCTTT. Translation: CASSFSGVTEAFF.

The CDR3 here is CASSLPPAVMETQYF. The CDR3 coding sequence is TGTGCCAGCAGTTTACCTCCCGCGGTAATGGAGACCCAGTACTTC. This rearrangement joins TRBV28 to TRBJ2-5, with no clear D. The V gene's germline CDR1 is MDHEN and CDR2 SYDVKM. Trimming shortened V by 2 bases and J by 5 bases, and 15 bases separated the two germline ends. The CDR3 is 15 residues long.

CDR3 nucleotide sequence: TGTGCCAGCAGTAAGCCGGGACGTGGGAACACTGAAGCTTTCTTT. This sequence encodes CASSKPGRGNTEAFF. V usage is TRBV28 and J usage is TRBJ1-1, with D tentatively TRBD1 (5 bases). Germline-derived CDR1 and CDR2 are MDHEN and SYDVKM. The CDR3 length is 15 residues. The V end was cut by 5 bases, the J end by 1 base, with 14 bases between.

The chain employs TRBV5-6 and TRBJ1-4; D is ambiguous. V gave up 2 bases and J gave up 7 bases, with 15 bases separating them. Germline lookup yields CDR1 SGHDT and CDR2 YYEEEE. This CDR3 has 15 amino acids. The CDR3 nucleotides are TGTGCCAGCAGCTTTTACGCTACGGTGGGTGAAAAACTGTTTTTT. Amino acid sequence: CASSFYATVGEKLFF. The variable domain in full, with the rest retrieved from reference TRBV5-6 and TRBJ1-4, is DAGVTQSPTHLIKTRGQQVTLRCSPKSGHDTVSWYQQALGQGPQFIFQYYEEEERQRGNFPDRFSGHQFPNYSSELNVNALLLGDSALYLCASSFYATVGEKLFFGSGTQLSVL.

This clone was observed a single time. The gene calls are TRBV2 and TRBJ2-3, with D possibly matching TRBD2 (6 bases). Per germline, CDR1 SNHLY and CDR2 FYNNEI. The CDR3 has 16 residues. V lost 7 bases and J 7 bases, leaving 24 bases between the germline ends. The CDR3, as DNA: TGTGCCAGCATTACTGAAGAGACTAGTCGGCCTAATACGCAGTATTTT. Its translation is CASITEETSRPNTQYF.

The V gene is TRBV29-1, the J gene TRBJ1-4, with TRBD1 as a possible D gene (6 bases). With 6 bases removed from V and 8 bases from J, the gap between germline ends came to 16 bases. Germline V gene data show CDR1 as SQVTM and CDR2 as ANQGSEA. The CDR3 runs to 13 residues. The CDR3 region is CSVRGGPGEKLFF. The CDR3 DNA reads TGCAGCGTCCGTGGGGGGCCGGGGGAAAAACTGTTTTTT. Complete variable domain (other parts from reference TRBV29-1 and TRBJ1-4): SAVISQKPSRDICQRGTSLTIQCQVDSQVTMMFWYRQQPGQSLTLIATANQGSEATYESGFVIDKFPISRPNLTFSTLTVSNMSPEDSSIYLCSVRGGPGEKLFFGSGTQLSVL.

The genes are TRBV7-8 and TRBJ2-5, with D perhaps TRBD2 (6 bases). V lost 4 bases and J lost 4, with 13 bases in between. CDR3 length: 14 residues. Germline lookup yields CDR1 SGHVS and CDR2 FQNEAQ. The CDR3 DNA sequence: TGTGCCAGCAGCTCCACATGGGACTCAGAGACCCAGTACTTC. Its translation: CASSSTWDSETQYF.

The gene calls are TRBV27 and TRBJ1-5, with D possibly TRBD1 on 5 matching bases. V lost 2 bases and J lost 5, with 10 bases in between. This CDR3 comprises 14 residues. The germline V gene has CDR1 MNHEY and CDR2 SMNVEV (reference sequence). The CDR3 protein is CASSLHGGDQPQHF. CDR3 nucleotides: TGTGCCAGCAGTTTACATGGGGGTGATCAGCCCCAGCATTTT.